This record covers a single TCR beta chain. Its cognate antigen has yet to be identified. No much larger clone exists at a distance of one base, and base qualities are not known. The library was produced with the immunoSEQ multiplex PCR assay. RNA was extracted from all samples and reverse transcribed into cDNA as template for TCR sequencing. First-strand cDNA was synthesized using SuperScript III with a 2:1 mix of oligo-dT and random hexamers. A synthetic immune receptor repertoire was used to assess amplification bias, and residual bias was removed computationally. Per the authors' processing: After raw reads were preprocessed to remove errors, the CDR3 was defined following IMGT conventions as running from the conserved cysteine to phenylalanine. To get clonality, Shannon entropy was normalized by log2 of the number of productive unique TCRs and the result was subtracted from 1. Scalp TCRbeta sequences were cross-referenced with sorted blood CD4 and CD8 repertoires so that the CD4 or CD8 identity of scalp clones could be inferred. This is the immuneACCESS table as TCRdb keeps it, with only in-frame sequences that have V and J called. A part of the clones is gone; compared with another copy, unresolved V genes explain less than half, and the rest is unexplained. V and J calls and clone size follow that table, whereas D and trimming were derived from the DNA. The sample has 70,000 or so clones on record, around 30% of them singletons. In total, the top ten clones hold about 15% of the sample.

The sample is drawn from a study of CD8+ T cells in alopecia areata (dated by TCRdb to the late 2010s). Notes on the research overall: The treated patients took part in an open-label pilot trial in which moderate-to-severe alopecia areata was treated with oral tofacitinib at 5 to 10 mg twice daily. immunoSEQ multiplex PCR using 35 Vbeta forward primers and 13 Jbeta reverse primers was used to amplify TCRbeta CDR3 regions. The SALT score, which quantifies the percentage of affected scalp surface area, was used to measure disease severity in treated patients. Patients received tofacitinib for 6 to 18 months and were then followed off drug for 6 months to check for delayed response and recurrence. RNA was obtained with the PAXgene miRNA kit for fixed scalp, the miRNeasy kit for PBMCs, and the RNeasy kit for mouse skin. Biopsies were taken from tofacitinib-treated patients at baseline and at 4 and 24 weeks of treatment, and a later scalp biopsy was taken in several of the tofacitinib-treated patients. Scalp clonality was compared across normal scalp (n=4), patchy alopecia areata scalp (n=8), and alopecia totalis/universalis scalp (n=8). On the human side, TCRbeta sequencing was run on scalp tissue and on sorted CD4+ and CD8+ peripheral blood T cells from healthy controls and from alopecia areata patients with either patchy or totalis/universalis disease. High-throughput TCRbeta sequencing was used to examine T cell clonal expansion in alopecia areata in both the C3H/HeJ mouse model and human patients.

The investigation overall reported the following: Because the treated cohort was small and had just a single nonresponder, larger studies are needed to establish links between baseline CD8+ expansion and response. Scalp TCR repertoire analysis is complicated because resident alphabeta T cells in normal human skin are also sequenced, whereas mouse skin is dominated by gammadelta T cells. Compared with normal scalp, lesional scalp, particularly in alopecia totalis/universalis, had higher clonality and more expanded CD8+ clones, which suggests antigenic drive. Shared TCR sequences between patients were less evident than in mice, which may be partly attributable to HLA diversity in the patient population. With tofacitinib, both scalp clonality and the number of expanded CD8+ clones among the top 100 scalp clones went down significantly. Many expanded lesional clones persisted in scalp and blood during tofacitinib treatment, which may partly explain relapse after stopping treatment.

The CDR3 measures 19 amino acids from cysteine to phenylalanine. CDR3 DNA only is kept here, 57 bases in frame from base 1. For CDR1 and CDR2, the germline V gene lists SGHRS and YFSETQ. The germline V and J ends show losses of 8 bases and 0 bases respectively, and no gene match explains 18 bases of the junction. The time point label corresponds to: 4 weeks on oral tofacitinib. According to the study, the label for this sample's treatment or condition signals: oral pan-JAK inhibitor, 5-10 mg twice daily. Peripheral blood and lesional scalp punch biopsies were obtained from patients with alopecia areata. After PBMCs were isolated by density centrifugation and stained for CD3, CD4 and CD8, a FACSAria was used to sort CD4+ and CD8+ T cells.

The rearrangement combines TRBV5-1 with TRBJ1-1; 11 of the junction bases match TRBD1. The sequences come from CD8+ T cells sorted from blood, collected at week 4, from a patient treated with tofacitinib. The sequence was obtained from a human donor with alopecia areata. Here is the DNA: TGCGCCAGTAAACTAATACTCCAGGACAGGGGGCGACTGAACACTGAAGCTTTCTTT. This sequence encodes CASKLILQDRGRLNTEAFF. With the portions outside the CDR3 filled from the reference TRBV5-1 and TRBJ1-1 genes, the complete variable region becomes KAGVTQTPRYLIKTRGQQVTLSCSPISGHRSVSWYQQTPGQGLQFLFEYFSETQRNKGNFPGRFSGRQFSNSRSEMNVSTLELGDSALYLCASKLILQDRGRLNTEAFFGQGTRLTVV.